The 20 T cell receptor beta chains below come from one sample, sequenced in a study of shared clonotypes between healthy human individuals. In the naive CD8 group, cells lacked CD45RO and were positively selected for CCR7, so terminally differentiated effector memory CD45RA+ cells were left out. Method: immunoSEQ multiplex PCR; TCRdb's copy keeps in-frame clones and lacks some. The data show around 2,000,000 clones, 85% to 95% seen once. Sequenced: naive CD8+ T cells sorted from blood. These receptors originate from a man in his late teens or twenties in good health.

V is TRBV6-1 and J is TRBJ1-5, with TRBD1 matching 9 bases. The CDR3 has 13 amino acids. Losses at the gene ends were 7 bases for V and 6 bases for J; bases not matched to a gene: 4. From germline, CDR1 is MNHNS and CDR2 SASEGT. Here the CDR3 reads CASIGQGSQPQHF. CDR3 in DNA: TGTGCCAGCATCGGACAGGGGTCTCAGCCCCAGCATTTT.

The CDR3 DNA sequence: TGTGCCAGCAGCTTATCGGGGTTTAACACCGGGGAGCTGTTTTTT. It translates to CASSLSGFNTGELFF. The chain has TRBV7-9 and TRBJ2-2, with D perhaps TRBD2 (5 bases). Germline loops: CDR1 SEHNR, CDR2 FQNEAQ (reference sequence). Trimming pared 2 bases from V and 2 bases from J, leaving 9 bases between. The CDR3 runs to 15 residues.

As concerns this clone: This sample includes further DNA sequences coding for the same CDR3. The chain recombines TRBV15 with TRBJ2-7; 9 nucleotides match TRBD1. The germline V gene encodes CDR1 LNHNV and CDR2 YYDKDF (reference sequence). The CDR3 loop spans 14 amino acids. V lost 3 bases to trimming and J lost 3 bases; unmatched junction nucleotides: 3. This chain's CDR3 is CATSRDRGGYEQYF. The CDR3 DNA reads as TGTGCCACCAGCAGGGACAGGGGAGGCTACGAGCAGTACTTC.

This sequence joins TRBV19 and TRBJ1-1, with 7 bases matching TRBD1. V gave up 4 bases and J gave up 11 bases; unmatched junction bases: 13. Germline values: CDR1 LNHDA, CDR2 SQIVND (reference sequence). The CDR3 is 14 amino acids. Here the CDR3 reads CASSTSGTEENAFF. As DNA, the CDR3 is TGTGCCAGTAGTACCTCCGGGACAGAAGAAAATGCTTTCTTT.

The chain couples TRBV29-1 to TRBJ2-3; 10 nucleotides agree with TRBD2. Trimming at V came to 7 bases and at J to 5 bases, leaving 12 bases not matched to a gene. This CDR3 contains 15 residues. Germline V gene sequence: CDR1 SQVTM, CDR2 ANQGSEA. CDR3 sequence (DNA): TGCAGCGCCTCGGGGCTAGCGGGAGTCGTAGATACGCAGTATTTT. Its translation: CSASGLAGVVDTQYF.

This clone appeared once. The J gene is TRBJ2-7, the V gene TRBV27; the match to TRBD1 covers 9 bases. V lost 1 base and J lost 5; bases outside the gene matches: 9. CDR3 length equals 16 residues. Per the germline V gene, CDR1 is MNHEY and CDR2 is SMNVEV (reference sequence). The CDR3 is CASSLFRADRGHEQYF. DNA for the CDR3: TGTGCCAGCAGTTTATTTAGGGCGGACAGGGGCCACGAGCAGTACTTC.

The chain has TRBV13 and TRBJ1-2; maybe TRBD1 (6 bases). The CDR3 has 15 residues. Trimming stripped 0 bases from V and 0 bases from J, with 8 bases between. Looked up from germline, CDR1 is PRHDT and CDR2 is FYEKMQ (reference sequence). For the CDR3, the DNA is TGTGCCAGCAGCTTAGGGGACAGAGCTAACTATGGCTACACCTTC. Translation gives CASSLGDRANYGYTF. Complete variable domain (other parts from reference TRBV13 and TRBJ1-2): AAGVIQSPRHLIKEKRETATLKCYPIPRHDTVYWYQQGPGQDPQFLISFYEKMQSDKGSIPDRFSAQQFSDYHSELNMSSLELGDSALYFCASSLGDRANYGYTFGSGTRLTVV.

The genes are TRBV2 and TRBJ2-1; TRBD1 matches 8 bases. This CDR3 has 14 amino acids. Germline CDR1 is SNHLY and CDR2 is FYNNEI. The V segment lost 3 bases and the J segment 10 bases; nucleotides outside the gene matches: 8. The CDR3 sequence: CASSEGQAWKEQFF. CDR3 bases: TGTGCCAGCAGTGAGGGACAGGCTTGGAAAGAGCAGTTCTTC.

In DNA, the CDR3 is TGTGCCAGCAGCCAAGGACAGGATAATCAGCCCCAGCATTTT. Its translation is CASSQGQDNQPQHF. The chain couples TRBV4-2 to TRBJ1-5; D possibly corresponds to TRBD1 (6 bases). The V end lost 1 base, the J end lost 4 bases, and 8 bases lay between the germline ends. There are 14 residues in the CDR3. Germline V CDR1 and CDR2: LGHNA, YNFKEQ.

V and J are TRBV30 and TRBJ2-5; tentatively, D is TRBD1 (5 bases). The V gene's germline CDR1 is GTSNPN and CDR2 SVGIG (reference sequence). The V gene lost 0 bases and the J gene lost 3 bases, with 8 bases spanning the gap. This CDR3 contains 13 residues. The CDR3 nucleotides read TGTGCCTGGAGTGTAGGGGTGGAAGAGACCCAGTACTTC. Translated, it gives CAWSVGVEETQYF.

CDR3 residues: CSVEGMQARVYYGYTF. DNA of the CDR3: TGCAGCGTTGAGGGGATGCAGGCCAGGGTTTACTATGGCTACACCTTC. The chain has TRBV29-1 and TRBJ1-2, with D possibly TRBD1 on 5 matching bases. Between the trimmed V and J ends, which lost 3 bases and 3 bases, there was a span of 20 bases. The CDR3 contains 16 residues. Germline V lookup: CDR1 SQVTM, CDR2 ANQGSEA.

The V and J genes are TRBV9 and TRBJ2-1; D remains ambiguous. V was cut by 3 bases and J by 5 bases, with 6 bases left in between. The CDR3 spans 12 residues. CDR1 and CDR2 from the germline V gene are SGDLS and YYNGEE. CDR3 residues: CASSERDNEQFF. CDR3 sequence (DNA): TGTGCCAGCAGCGAAAGAGACAATGAGCAGTTCTTC. Together with reference TRBV9 and TRBJ2-1, the CDR3 gives the full variable domain: DSGVTQTPKHLITATGQRVTLRCSPRSGDLSVYWYQQSLDQGLQFLIQYYNGEERAKGNILERFSAQQFPDLHSELNLSSLELGDSALYFCASSERDNEQFFGPGTRLTVL.

This clone was observed once. The rearrangement links TRBV5-4 to TRBJ2-3; TRBD2 agrees at 14 bases. After removal of 4 bases from V and 4 bases from J, the junction contained 8 bases not matched to a gene. The CDR3 is made up of 17 amino acids. Germline-derived CDR1 and CDR2 are SGHNT and YYREEE (reference sequence). This CDR3 is CASSPGTSGSQPDTQYF. The CDR3, as DNA: TGTGCCAGCAGCCCGGGGACTAGCGGGAGCCAGCCAGATACGCAGTATTTT.

The chain joins TRBV7-2 to TRBJ2-5; D not resolved. Deletions cut 5 bases from V and 5 bases from J, with 15 bases between. The CDR3 extends over 14 amino acids. CDR1 is SGHTA and CDR2 is FQGNSA in the germline V gene. The CDR3: CASSPRLNWETQYF. The CDR3 DNA sequence: TGTGCCAGCAGCCCCCGACTCAATTGGGAGACCCAGTACTTC.

In regard to this clone: Other DNA sequences within the sample encode an identical CDR3. The chain combines TRBV25-1 with TRBJ2-7; TRBD2 matches 9 bases. J was trimmed by 3 bases and V by 4 bases; bases with no gene match: 4. CDR1 and CDR2 (germline): MGHDK, SYGVNS. CDR3 length: 14 residues. The CDR3 sequence: CASSVAGESYEQYF. The DNA of the CDR3 is TGTGCCAGCAGTGTAGCGGGAGAGAGCTACGAGCAGTACTTC.

This chain joins TRBV6-5 and TRBJ2-3; unclear D gene. With 6 bases removed from V and 1 base from J, the gap between germline ends came to 5 bases. Per germline, CDR1 MNHEY and CDR2 SVGAGI. CDR3 length equals 12 residues. CDR3 residues: CASRDRTDTQYF. CDR3 in DNA: TGTGCCAGCAGAGATCGCACAGATACGCAGTATTTT.

The V gene is TRBV6-5, the J gene TRBJ1-1, with 8 nucleotides matching TRBD1. Germline lookup yields CDR1 MNHEY and CDR2 SVGAGI. This CDR3 region has 14 residues. J gave up 1 base and V 6 bases, and 4 bases lay outside the gene matches. CDR3 bases: TGTGCCAGCAGCCCTACAGGGGGGAACACTGAAGCTTTCTTT. Translating gives CASSPTGGNTEAFF.

The chain uses TRBV9 and TRBJ2-2; D ambiguous. CDR3 length: 12 amino acids. Trimming removed 7 bases at V and 4 bases at J, with 8 bases between. Germline V lookup: CDR1 SGDLS, CDR2 YYNGEE. CDR3 in amino acids: CASQQSTGELFF. Written as DNA, the CDR3 is TGTGCCAGCCAACAGTCCACCGGGGAGCTGTTTTTT.

This clone was counted a single time. V is TRBV4-2 and J is TRBJ2-2; 10 bases line up with TRBD2. V dropped 1 base and J dropped 1; count of bases not matched to a gene: 0. Germline-derived CDR1 and CDR2 are LGHNA and YNFKEQ. The CDR3 is 16 amino acids. CDR3 protein: CASSQGLAGNTGELFF. The CDR3 DNA follows: TGTGCCAGCAGCCAAGGACTAGCGGGGAACACCGGGGAGCTGTTTTTT.

The chain links TRBV27 to TRBJ1-4; D is unclear. Trimming pared 6 bases from V and 11 bases from J, leaving 16 bases between. Germline V gene lookup returns CDR1 MNHEY and CDR2 SMNVEV (reference sequence). The CDR3 totals 13 residues. In DNA, the CDR3 is TGTGCCAGCAGCCCGAGTATGGCGGGGAAACTGTTTTTT. Translating it yields CASSPSMAGKLFF. The full variable domain, completed using reference TRBV27 and TRBJ1-4, is EAQVTQNPRYLITVTGKKLTVTCSQNMNHEYMSWYRQDPGLGLRQIYYSMNVEVTDKGDVPEGYKVSRKEKRNFPLILESPSPNQTSLYFCASSPSMAGKLFFGSGTQLSVL.